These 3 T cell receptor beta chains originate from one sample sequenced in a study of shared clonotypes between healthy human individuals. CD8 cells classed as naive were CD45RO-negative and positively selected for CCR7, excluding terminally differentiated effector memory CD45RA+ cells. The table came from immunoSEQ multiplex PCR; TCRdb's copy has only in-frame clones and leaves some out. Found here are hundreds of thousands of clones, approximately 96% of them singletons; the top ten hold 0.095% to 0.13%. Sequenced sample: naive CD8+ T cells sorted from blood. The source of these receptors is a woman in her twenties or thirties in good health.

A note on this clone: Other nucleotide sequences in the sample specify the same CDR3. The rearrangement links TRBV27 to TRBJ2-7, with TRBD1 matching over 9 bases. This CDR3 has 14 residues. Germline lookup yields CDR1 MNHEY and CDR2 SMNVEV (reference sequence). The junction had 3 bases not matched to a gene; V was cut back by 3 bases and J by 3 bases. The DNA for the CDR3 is TGTGCCAGCAGTTTGAAGGGACAGGGCTACGAGCAGTACTTC. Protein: CASSLKGQGYEQYF.

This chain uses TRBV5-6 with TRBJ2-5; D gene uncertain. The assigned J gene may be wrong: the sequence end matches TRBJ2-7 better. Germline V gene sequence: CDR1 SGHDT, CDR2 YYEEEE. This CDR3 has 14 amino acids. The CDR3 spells CASSLAQSSYEQYF. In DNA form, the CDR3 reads TGTGCCAGCAGCTTGGCCCAGTCCTCCTACGAGCAGTACTTC.

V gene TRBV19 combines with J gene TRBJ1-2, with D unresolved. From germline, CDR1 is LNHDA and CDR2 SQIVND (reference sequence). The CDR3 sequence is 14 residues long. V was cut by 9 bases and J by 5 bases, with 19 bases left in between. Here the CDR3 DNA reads TGTGCCAGCACACGCGGAGAGGCTTGGTATGGCTACACCTTC. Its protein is CASTRGEAWYGYTF.